This T cell receptor (beta chain) derives from a study of shared clonotypes between healthy human individuals. Study information: Per-donor plates numbered three CD4 naive, three CD4 memory, two CD8 naive and one CD8 memory.

This CDR3 is built from 14 residues. Germline CDR1 reads MDHEN; CDR2 reads SYDVKM. Trimming pared 5 bases from V and 4 bases from J, leaving 11 bases between. The split of CD4+ cells yielded CD45RA+ naive and CD45RA-negative memory subsets. Clones were read by immunoSEQ multiplex PCR, and TCRdb kept only the in-frame ones, dropping some. Of fewer than 1.8 million clones in the sample, about 98.5% were seen once. The sequence derives from a man aged 30 to 39 in good health. Input material: naive CD4+ T cells sorted from blood. Subset indicated: CD45RA+ positively selected. This rearrangement joins TRBV28 to TRBJ1-4; perhaps TRBD1 as D (6 bases). Here the CDR3 DNA reads TGTGCCAGCAGTGGACAGTACTATAATGAAAAACTGTTTTTT. The encoded protein is CASSGQYYNEKLFF.